This T cell receptor beta chain was captured in a study of blood T cells in healthy people across ages. This CDR3 has 16 residues. With 4 bases clipped from V and 1 base from J, the junction kept 6 bases outside the gene matches. CDR1 is DFQATT, CDR2 SNEGSKA, per germline (reference sequence). Concerning this clonotype itself: Its specificity is not known.

No fewer than 5 micrograms of total RNA were isolated from every sample. The study, taken as a whole, reports: In these data, TCR beta diversity tracked strongly with naive T cell percentage. Donor CMV infection status was unknown, possibly confounding age-related changes in expanded clonotypes.

The use of a sample-barcoded 5' primer and a J-beta primer mix characterized a second PCR of roughly 6 to 11 cycles. TCRdb independently ran MiXCR on the 5' RACE reads; one entry per CDR3 protein. Here the sample spans 1.5 million to 2 million distinct CDR3 sequences, about two fifths being singletons. This TCR derives from a human donor in good health. The sequenced material came from blood. The chain combines TRBV20-1 with TRBJ1-5; 11 nucleotides line up with TRBD1. The CDR3 DNA reads TGCAGTGCTACCTTATGGGACAGGGGGAGCAATCAGCCCCAGCATTTT. Translated, it gives CSATLWDRGSNQPQHF.